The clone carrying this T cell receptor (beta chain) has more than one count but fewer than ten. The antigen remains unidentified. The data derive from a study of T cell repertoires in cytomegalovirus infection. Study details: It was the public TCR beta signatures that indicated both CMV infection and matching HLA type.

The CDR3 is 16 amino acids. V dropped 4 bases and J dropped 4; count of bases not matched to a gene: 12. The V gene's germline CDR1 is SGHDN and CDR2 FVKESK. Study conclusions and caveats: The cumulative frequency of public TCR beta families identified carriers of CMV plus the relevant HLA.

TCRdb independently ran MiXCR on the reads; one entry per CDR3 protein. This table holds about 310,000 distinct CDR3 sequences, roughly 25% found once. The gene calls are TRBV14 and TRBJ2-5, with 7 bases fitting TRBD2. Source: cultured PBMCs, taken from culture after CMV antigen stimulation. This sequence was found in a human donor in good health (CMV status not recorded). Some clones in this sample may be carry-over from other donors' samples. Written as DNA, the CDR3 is TGTGCCAGCAGCCTCCGTCGCGGGAGAAGATCAGAGACCCAGTACTTC. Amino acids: CASSLRRGRRSETQYF. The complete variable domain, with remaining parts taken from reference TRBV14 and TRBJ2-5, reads EAGVTQFPSHSVIEKGQTVTLRCDPISGHDNLYWYRRVMGKEIKFLLHFVKESKQDESGMPNNRFLAERTGGTYSTLKVQPAELEDSGVYFCASSLRRGRRSETQYFGPGTRLLVL.